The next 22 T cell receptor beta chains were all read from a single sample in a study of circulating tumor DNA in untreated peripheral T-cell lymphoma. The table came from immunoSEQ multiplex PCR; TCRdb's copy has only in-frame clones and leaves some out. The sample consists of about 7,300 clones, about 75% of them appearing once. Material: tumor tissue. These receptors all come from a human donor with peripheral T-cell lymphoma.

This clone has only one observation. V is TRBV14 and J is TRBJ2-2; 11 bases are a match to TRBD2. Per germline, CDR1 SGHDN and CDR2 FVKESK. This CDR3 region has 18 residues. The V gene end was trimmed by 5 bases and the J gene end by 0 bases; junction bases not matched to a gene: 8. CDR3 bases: TGTGCCAGCAGCAAATCCATAGCGGGAGGGCCGAACACCGGGGAGCTGTTTTTT. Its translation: CASSKSIAGGPNTGELFF.

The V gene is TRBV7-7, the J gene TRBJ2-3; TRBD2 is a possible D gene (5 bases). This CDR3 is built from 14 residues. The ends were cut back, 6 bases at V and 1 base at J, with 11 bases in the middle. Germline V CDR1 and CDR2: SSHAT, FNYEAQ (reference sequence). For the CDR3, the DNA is TGTGCCAGCAGTTACGACTACCGCACAGATACGCAGTATTTT. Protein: CASSYDYRTDTQYF.

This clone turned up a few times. The CDR3 DNA follows: TGTGCCAGCAGCCAGGTCCCTGGGAAACTGTTTTTT. It translates to CASSQVPGKLFF. The V gene is TRBV14, the J gene TRBJ1-4; no reliable D call. The ends were cut back, 3 bases at V and 11 bases at J, with 10 bases in the middle. The CDR3 covers 12 residues. In germline, CDR1 is SGHDN, CDR2 FVKESK. Together with reference TRBV14 and TRBJ1-4, the CDR3 gives the full variable domain: EAGVTQFPSHSVIEKGQTVTLRCDPISGHDNLYWYRRVMGKEIKFLLHFVKESKQDESGMPNNRFLAERTGGTYSTLKVQPAELEDSGVYFCASSQVPGKLFFGSGTQLSVL.

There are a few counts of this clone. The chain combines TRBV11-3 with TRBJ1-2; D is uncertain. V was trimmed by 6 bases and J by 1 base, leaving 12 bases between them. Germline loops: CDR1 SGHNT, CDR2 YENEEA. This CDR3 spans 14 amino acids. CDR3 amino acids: CASREGRHNYGYTF. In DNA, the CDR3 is TGTGCCAGCAGGGAAGGACGGCATAACTATGGCTACACCTTC.

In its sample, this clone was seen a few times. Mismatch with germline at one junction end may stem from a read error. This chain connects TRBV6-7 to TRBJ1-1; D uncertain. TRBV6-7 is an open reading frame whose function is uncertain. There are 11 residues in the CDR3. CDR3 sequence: CATSDLGEAFF. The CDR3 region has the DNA TGTGCCACCAGTGATTTAGGAGAAGCTTTCTTT.

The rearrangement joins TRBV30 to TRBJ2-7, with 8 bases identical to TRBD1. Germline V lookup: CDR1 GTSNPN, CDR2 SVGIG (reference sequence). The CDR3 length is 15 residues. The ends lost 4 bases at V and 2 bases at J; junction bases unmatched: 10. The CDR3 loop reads CAWNIGQGRPYEQYF. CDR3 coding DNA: TGTGCCTGGAACATAGGACAGGGAAGGCCCTACGAGCAGTACTTC.

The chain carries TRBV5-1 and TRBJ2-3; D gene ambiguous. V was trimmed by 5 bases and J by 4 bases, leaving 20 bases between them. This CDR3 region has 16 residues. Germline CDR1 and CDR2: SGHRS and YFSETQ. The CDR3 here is CASRQAPGSRADTQYF. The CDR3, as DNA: TGCGCCAGCAGGCAGGCCCCGGGCTCTAGGGCAGATACGCAGTATTTT.

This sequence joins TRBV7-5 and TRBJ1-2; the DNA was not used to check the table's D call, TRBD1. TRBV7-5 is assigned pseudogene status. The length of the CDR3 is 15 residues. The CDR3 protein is CASSFPSTAIYGYTF. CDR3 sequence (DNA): TGTGCCAGCAGCTTCCCTTCGACAGCCATCTATGGCTACACCTTC.

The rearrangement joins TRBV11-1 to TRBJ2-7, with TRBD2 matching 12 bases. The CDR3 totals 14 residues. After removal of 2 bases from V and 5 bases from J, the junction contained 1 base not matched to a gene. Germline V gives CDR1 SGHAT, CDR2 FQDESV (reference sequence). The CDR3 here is CASSLLAGGHEQYF. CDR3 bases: TGTGCCAGCAGCTTACTAGCGGGAGGGCACGAGCAGTACTTC.

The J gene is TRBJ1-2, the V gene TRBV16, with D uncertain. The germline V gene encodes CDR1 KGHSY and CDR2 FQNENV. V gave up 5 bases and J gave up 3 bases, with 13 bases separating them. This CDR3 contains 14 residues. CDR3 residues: CASSEARVDYGYTF. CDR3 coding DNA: TGTGCCAGCAGCGAGGCAAGGGTAGACTATGGCTACACCTTC. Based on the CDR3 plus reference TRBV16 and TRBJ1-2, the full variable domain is GEEVAQTPKHLVRGEGQKAKLYCAPIKGHSYVFWYQQVLKNEFKFLISFQNENVFDETGMPKERFSAKCLPNSPCSLEIQATKLEDSAVYFCASSEARVDYGYTFGSGTRLTVV.

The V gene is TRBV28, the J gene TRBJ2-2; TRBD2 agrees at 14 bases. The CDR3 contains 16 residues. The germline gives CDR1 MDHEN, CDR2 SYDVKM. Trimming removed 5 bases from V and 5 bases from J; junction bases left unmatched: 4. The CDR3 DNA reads TGTGCCAGCAGTCGACTAGCGGGAGGGCGTACCGGGGAGCTGTTTTTT. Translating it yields CASSRLAGGRTGELFF.

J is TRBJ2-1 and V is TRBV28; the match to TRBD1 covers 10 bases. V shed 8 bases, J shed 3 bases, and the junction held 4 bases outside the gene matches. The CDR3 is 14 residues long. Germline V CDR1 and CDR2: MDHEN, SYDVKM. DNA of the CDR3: TGTGCCAGCCGACAGGGGGCGCGCTACAATGAGCAGTTCTTC. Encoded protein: CASRQGARYNEQFF.

CDR3 sequence: CASSDLGVGGTEAFF. The CDR3 region has the DNA TGTGCCAGCAGTGACTTGGGGGTTGGCGGCACTGAAGCTTTCTTT. The chain uses TRBV6-8 and TRBJ1-1, with a weak D call TRBD1 (5 bases). Germline V CDR1 and CDR2: MNHGY, SAAAGT. The CDR3 runs to 15 residues. V lost 5 bases and J lost 4, with 17 bases in between.

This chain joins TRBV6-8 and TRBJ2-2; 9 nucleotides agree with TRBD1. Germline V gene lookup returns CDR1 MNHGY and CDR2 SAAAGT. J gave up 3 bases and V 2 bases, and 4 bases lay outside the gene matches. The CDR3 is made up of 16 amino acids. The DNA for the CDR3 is TGTGCCAGCAGTTACCGCGGGACAGGGTACACCGGGGAGCTGTTTTTT. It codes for CASSYRGTGYTGELFF.

DNA of the CDR3: TGTGCCAGCAGTGAAGGGACGGCGAACACTGAAGCTTTCTTT. Translated: CASSEGTANTEAFF. The chain links TRBV2 to TRBJ1-1; D not resolved. The CDR3 length is 14 residues. V lost 1 base to trimming and J lost 1 base, with 7 bases between them. Per the germline V gene, CDR1 is SNHLY and CDR2 is FYNNEI.

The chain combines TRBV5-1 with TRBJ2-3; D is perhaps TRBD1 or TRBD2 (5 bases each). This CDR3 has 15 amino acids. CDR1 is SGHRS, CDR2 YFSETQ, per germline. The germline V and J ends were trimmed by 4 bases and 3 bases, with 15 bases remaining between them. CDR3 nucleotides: TGCGCCAGCAGCCGGGACCTAGAGGATACAGATACGCAGTATTTT. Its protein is CASSRDLEDTDTQYF.

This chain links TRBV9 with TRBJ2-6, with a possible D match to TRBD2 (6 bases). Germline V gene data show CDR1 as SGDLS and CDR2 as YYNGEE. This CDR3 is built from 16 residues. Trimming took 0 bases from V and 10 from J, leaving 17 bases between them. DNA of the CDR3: TGTGCCAGCAGCGTAGCTACGGGAGTATTTGGGAACGTCCTGACTTTC. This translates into CASSVATGVFGNVLTF.

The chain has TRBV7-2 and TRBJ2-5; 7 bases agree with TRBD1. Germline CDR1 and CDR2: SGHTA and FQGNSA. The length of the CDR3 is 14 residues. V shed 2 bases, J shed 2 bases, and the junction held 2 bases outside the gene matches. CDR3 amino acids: CASSLWGQQETQYF. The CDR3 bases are TGTGCCAGCAGCTTATGGGGACAGCAAGAGACCCAGTACTTC.

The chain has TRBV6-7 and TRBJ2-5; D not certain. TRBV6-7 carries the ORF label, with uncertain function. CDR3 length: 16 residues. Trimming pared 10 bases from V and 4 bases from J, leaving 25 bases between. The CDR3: CANLAEIMACRETQYF. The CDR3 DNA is TGTGCCAATTTAGCAGAAATAATGGCATGTCGAGAGACCCAGTACTTC.

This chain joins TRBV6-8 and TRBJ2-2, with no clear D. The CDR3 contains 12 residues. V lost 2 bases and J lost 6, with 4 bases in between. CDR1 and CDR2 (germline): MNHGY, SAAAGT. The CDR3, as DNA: TGTGCCAGCAGTTACGGGTCCGGGGAGCTGTTTTTT. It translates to CASSYGSGELFF.

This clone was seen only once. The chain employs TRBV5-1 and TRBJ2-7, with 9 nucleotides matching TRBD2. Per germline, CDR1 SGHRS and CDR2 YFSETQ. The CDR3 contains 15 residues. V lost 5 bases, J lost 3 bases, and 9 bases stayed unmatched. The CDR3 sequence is CASRPLAGTNYEQYF. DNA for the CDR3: TGCGCCAGCAGACCGCTAGCGGGAACCAACTACGAGCAGTACTTC.

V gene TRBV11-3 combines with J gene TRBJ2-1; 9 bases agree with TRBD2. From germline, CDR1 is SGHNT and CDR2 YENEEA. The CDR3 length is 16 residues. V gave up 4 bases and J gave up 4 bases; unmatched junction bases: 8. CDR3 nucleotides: TGTGCCAGCAGCTCCTTAGCGGGAGAGGGATACAATGAGCAGTTCTTC. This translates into CASSSLAGEGYNEQFF. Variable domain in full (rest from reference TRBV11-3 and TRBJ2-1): EAGVVQSPRYKIIEKKQPVAFWCNPISGHNTLYWYLQNLGQGPELLIRYENEEAVDDSQLPKDRFSAERLKGVDSTLKIQPAELGDSAVYLCASSSLAGEGYNEQFFGPGTRLTVL.